This T cell receptor (beta chain) was documented in a study of T cell clones after liver transplantation. CDR3 length equals 13 residues. CDR1 and CDR2 from the germline V gene are MNHNS and SASEGT. V was pared by 8 bases and J by 5 bases, with 16 bases between. Libraries were prepared by immunoSEQ multiplex PCR; TCRdb keeps only in-frame clonotypes and omits some of them. The table has 60,000 or so clones, about two thirds seen once. This clonotype was obtained from a human donor who received a liver transplant. The chain recombines TRBV6-1 with TRBJ2-7; a weak D match, TRBD2 (5 bases). Here the sequenced sample was CD4+ T cells from blood, taken before liver transplant. The CDR3 sequence is CASQPGSDHEQYF. CDR3 nucleotide sequence: TGTGCCAGCCAACCAGGTAGCGACCACGAGCAGTACTTC.